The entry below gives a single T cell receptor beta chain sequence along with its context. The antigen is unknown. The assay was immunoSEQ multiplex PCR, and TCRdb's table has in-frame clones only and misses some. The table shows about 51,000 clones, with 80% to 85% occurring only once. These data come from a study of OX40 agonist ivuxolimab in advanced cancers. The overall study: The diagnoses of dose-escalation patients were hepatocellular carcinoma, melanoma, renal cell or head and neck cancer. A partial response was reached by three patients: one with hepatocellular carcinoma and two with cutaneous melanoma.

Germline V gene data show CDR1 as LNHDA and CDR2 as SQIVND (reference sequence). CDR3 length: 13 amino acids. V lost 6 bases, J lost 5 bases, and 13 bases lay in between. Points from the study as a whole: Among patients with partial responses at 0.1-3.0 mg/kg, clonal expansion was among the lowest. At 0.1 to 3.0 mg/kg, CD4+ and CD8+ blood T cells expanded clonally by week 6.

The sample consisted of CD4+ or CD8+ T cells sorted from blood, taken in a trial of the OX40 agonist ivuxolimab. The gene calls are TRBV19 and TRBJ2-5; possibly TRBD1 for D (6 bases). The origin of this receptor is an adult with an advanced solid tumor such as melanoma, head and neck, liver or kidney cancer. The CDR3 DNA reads TGTGCCAGTAGGACCGGACAGTTGGAGACCCAGTACTTC. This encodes CASRTGQLETQYF.